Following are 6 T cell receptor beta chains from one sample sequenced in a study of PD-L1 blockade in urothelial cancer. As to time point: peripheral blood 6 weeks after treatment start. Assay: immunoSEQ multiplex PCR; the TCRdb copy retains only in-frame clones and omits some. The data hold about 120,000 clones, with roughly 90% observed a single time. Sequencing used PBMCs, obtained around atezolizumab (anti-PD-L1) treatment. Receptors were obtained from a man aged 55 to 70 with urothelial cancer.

The CDR3 nucleotides are TGTGCCAGCAGTCCGGGGTGGGAAAAACTGTTTTTT. Its protein product is CASSPGWEKLFF. The rearrangement links TRBV28 to TRBJ1-4; D not certain. The CDR3 is 12 amino acids. The V gene lost 5 bases and the J gene lost 8 bases, with 9 bases spanning the gap. Germline assignment: CDR1 MDHEN and CDR2 SYDVKM.

The CDR3 region is CASSTTNSDEQYF. DNA for the CDR3: TGCGCCAGCAGCACGACTAATTCGGACGAGCAGTACTTC. The chain couples TRBV5-1 to TRBJ2-7; a possible D gene is TRBD2 (5 bases). Germline V gives CDR1 SGHRS, CDR2 YFSETQ. The CDR3 totals 13 residues. Trimming pared 4 bases from V and 5 bases from J, leaving 13 bases between.

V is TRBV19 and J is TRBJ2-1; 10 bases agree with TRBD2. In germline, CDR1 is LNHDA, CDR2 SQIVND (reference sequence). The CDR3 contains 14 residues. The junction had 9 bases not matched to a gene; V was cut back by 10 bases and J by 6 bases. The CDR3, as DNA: TGTGCCACCCAGAGCGGGAGGGCCTTCAATGAGCAGTTCTTC. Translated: CATQSGRAFNEQFF.

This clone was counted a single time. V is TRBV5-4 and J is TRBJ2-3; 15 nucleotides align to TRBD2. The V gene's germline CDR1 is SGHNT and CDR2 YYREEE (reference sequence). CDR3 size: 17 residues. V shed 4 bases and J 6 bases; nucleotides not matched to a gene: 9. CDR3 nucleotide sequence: TGTGCCAGCAGCCCGGGGACTAGCGGGAGGAGGTCGGATACGCAGTATTTT. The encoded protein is CASSPGTSGRRSDTQYF. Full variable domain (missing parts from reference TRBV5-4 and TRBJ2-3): ETGVTQSPTHLIKTRGQQVTLRCSSQSGHNTVSWYQQALGQGPQFIFQYYREEENGRGNFPPRFSGLQFPNYSSELNVNALELDDSALYLCASSPGTSGRRSDTQYFGPGTRLTVL.

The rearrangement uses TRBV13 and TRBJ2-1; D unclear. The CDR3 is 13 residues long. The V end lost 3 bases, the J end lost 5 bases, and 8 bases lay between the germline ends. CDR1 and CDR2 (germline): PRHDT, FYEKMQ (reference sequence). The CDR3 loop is CASSFQRNNEQFF. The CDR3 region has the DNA TGTGCCAGCAGCTTTCAGAGGAACAATGAGCAGTTCTTC.

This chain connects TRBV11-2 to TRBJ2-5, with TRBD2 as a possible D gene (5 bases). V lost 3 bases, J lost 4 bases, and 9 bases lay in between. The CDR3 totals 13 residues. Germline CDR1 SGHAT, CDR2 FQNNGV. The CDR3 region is CASSFSGSETQYF. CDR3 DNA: TGTGCCAGCAGCTTTTCGGGGTCAGAGACCCAGTACTTC.